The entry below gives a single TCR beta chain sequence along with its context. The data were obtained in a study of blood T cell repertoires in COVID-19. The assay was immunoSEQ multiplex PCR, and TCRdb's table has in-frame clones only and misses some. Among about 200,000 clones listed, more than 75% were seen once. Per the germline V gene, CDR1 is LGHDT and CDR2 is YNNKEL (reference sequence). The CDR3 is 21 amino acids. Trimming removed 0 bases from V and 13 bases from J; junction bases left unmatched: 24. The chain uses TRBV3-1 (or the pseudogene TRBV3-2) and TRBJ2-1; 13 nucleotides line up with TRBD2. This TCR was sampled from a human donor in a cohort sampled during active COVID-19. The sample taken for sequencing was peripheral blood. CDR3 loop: CASSQEQPGLAGPNPRQLQFF. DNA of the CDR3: TGTGCCAGCAGCCAAGAGCAACCGGGACTAGCGGGACCGAACCCCAGACAATTACAGTTCTTC.